This T cell receptor (beta chain) was retrieved from a study of response to subunit inactivated influenza vaccine. The length of the CDR3 is 15 residues. Germline V gene lookup returns CDR1 SEHNR and CDR2 FQNEAQ (reference sequence). Trimming pared 4 bases from V and 0 bases from J, leaving 10 bases between. This clonotype was detected many times. What it recognizes is unknown. One entry per CDR3 protein results from TCRdb running MiXCR on the RT-PCR reads. The sample has 500,000 to 750,000 distinct CDR3 sequences; approximately 14% are singletons. Findings and limits, study-wide: Few additional T cells are recruited per seasonal influenza vaccination, authors suggested.

This TCR derives from a man aged 45 to 65 who received an inactivated influenza vaccine. The chain recombines TRBV7-9 with TRBJ1-5; no clear D. The input for sequencing was PBMCs from blood, taken 11 to 12 days after vaccination. CDR3 protein: CASSSGAGSNQPQHF. DNA for the CDR3: TGTGCCAGCAGCTCCGGAGCCGGTAGCAATCAGCCCCAGCATTTT.